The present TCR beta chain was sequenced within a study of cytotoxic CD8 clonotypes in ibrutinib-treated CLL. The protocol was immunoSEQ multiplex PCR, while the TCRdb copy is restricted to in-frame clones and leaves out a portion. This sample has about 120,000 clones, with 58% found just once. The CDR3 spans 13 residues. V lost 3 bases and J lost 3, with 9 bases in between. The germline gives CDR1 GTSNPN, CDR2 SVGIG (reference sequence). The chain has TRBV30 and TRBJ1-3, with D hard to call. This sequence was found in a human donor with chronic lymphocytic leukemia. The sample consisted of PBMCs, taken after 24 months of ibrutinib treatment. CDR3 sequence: CAWRLGSGNTIYF. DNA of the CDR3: TGTGCCTGGAGGCTAGGGAGTGGAAACACCATATATTTT.